The subject of this entry is one TCR beta chain. Which antigen it targets is not known. The record has no base qualities; no much larger clone is one base away. V trim: 4 bases; J trim: 0 bases; unmatched bases: 4. Including cysteine and phenylalanine, the CDR3 has 16 amino acids. Only the CDR3 DNA is retained, 48 bases long and in frame from the first base. The germline V gene specifies SNHLY as CDR1 and FYNNEI as CDR2. Each collaborating institution followed its own protocols to collect whole blood in K2EDTA tubes. For TCRbeta analysis, collaborators shipped samples in one of three forms: frozen whole blood, isolated PBMCs, or DNA extracted from either of those sample types. TCRbeta CDR3 regions were amplified from genomic DNA using the immunoSEQ Assay, a bias-controlled multiplex PCR. The original methods were these. Nucleated cell counts per sample were estimated from amplification of reference gene primers within the assay. Sequence reads were collapsed and filtered to measure the absolute abundance of every unique TCRbeta CDR3 rearrangement. For each sample, productive Simpson clonality was calculated as the square root of Simpson's diversity index over productive rearrangements. TCRdb re-hosts the immuneACCESS table, in-frame sequences only. Its copies lack some clones; in the studies checked, an unresolved V gene accounts for under half of them, and the cause for the rest is not known. V and J calls and clone size come straight from that table; D and trimming were deduced from the DNA. The table for this sample lists about 210,000 clones; approximately 82% of them were counted only once. The top ten clones comprise roughly 8.2% of the sample.

The data originate from a study of blood T cell repertoires in COVID-19 (dated by TCRdb to the early 2020s). As for the study more broadly: Samples covering the acute and convalescent phases of COVID-19 were provided by collaborators in the United States, Italy and Spain. The sample metadata nearly always contained a de-identified subject ID, COVID-19 status, age in years and sex. Where available, HLA class I and class II types were obtained from metadata supplied by the sample provider rather than from assay-based typing. The repertoires were made available in a free public database intended to serve as a resource for research on the immune response to SARS-CoV-2. The samples were drawn from two sources: the first 160 participants of the ongoing ImmuneRACE study, and 950 to 1,500 subjects contributed by 6 global collaborators. The material from the prospective study consisted of cDNA or gDNA derived from T cells, B-cell-depleted T cells, or PBMCs. Deeply sampled blood TCRbeta repertoires from subjects exposed to, actively infected with, or recovered from COVID-19 were included in the dataset.

Results the study describes overall, beyond this receptor: How much clinical and demographic metadata was included differed by source and by participant, and the metadata was provided uncurated.

In this chain, TRBV2 is recombined with TRBJ2-7; TRBD1 fits 12 bases in the junction. The source material was peripheral blood. This clonotype was sampled from a woman in her fifties or sixties with acute or convalescent COVID-19. The CDR3 corresponds to CASSGGTGGFSYEQYF. The base sequence is TGTGCCAGCAGTGGAGGGACAGGGGGCTTCTCCTACGAGCAGTACTTC.